The rows below give T cell receptor beta chains drawn from one sample of a study of blood T cells in healthy people across ages. Via MiXCR, TCRdb re-called the 5' RACE reads, giving one row per CDR3 protein. The sample consists of 1.8 million or so distinct CDR3 sequences, about 39% of them appearing once. Sequencing was carried out using blood. These receptors were obtained from a human donor in good health. CDR3s include the opening cysteine and the closing phenylalanine or tryptophan. Each record gives: J gene, V gene, clone size, D gene, CDR3 DNA, CDR3 protein. D genes are given only for firm matches. A row's size may be missing; if present it is once, few, many or a size class.

TRBJ1-2 TRBV7-3 few - TGTGCCAGCAGCCCGGCCGAGACGGGCGGCTACACCTTC CASSPAETGGYTF
TRBJ2-3 TRBV7-3 - - TGTGCCAGCAGCTTTGAGGGCTTGCAGGGAGATACGCAGTATTTT CASSFEGLQGDTQYF
TRBJ2-1 TRBV19 many - TGTGCCAGTGAGGGTGCCCATAACAATGAGCAGTTCTTC CASEGAHNNEQFF
TRBJ2-4 TRBV5-1 - - TGCGCCAGCAGCTTGGATAGCCCTAATAGGGACATTCAGTACTTC CASSLDSPNRDIQYF
TRBJ2-7 TRBV6-1 - TRBD1 TGTGCCAGCAGCGAGGACAGGGGATACGAGCAGTACTTC CASSEDRGYEQYF
TRBJ2-5 TRBV5-1 many - TGCGCCAGCAGCTCGGCCGGGACGACCCAAGAGACCCAGTACTTC CASSSAGTTQETQYF
TRBJ2-1 TRBV28 - TRBD2 TGTGCCAGCAGTTCCCCGGCGGGGGGTTACAATGAGCAGTTCTTC CASSSPAGGYNEQFF
TRBJ2-1 TRBV18 - - TGTGCCAGCTCACCGGGCTCGGGGAGCAATGAGCAGTTCTTC CASSPGSGSNEQFF
TRBJ2-7 TRBV28 few TRBD1 TGTGCCAGCAGTCCCTCGGACAGGGAGGACTCCTACGAGCAGTACTTC CASSPSDREDSYEQYF
TRBJ2-3 TRBV10-3 few - TGTGCCATCAGTGACCGACCCCTGGATACGCAGTATTTT CAISDRPLDTQYF
TRBJ1-2 TRBV6-2/TRBV6-3 - TRBD1 TGTGCCAGCAGCGTGGGGACAGCAGGCTACACCTTC CASSVGTAGYTF
TRBJ2-6 TRBV4-2 - - TGTGCCAGCAGCCCTCGGGGGGACACGTATTCTGGGGCCAACGTCCTGACTTTC CASSPRGDTYSGANVLTF
TRBJ2-2 TRBV12-3/TRBV12-4 few TRBD1 TGTGCCAGCAGAGCCCCCGGGACAGGGTTCTCCGGGGAGCTGTTTTTT CASRAPGTGFSGELFF
TRBJ2-1 TRBV28 - - TGTGCCAGCAGTTTATTAGTCCACAATGAGCAGTTCTTC CASSLLVHNEQFF
TRBJ2-7 TRBV28 few - TGTGCCAGCCGCTGGGCGGGAAGCTCCTACGAGCAGTACTTC CASRWAGSSYEQYF
TRBJ2-6 TRBV5-1 - TRBD1 TGCGCCAGCAGCTTGACAGGCAGGGGGCGAGCTGGGGCCAACGTCCTGACTTTC CASSLTGRGRAGANVLTF
TRBJ1-2 TRBV7-9 - TRBD1 TGTGCCAGCAGCACTCAGGGGGACGGTGGCTACACCTTC CASSTQGDGGYTF
TRBJ2-5 TRBV4-1 - - TGCGCCAGCAGCCAAGAGGTTAGACGGTCCCAAGAGACCCAGTACTTC CASSQEVRRSQETQYF
TRBJ2-7 TRBV10-3 - - TGTGCCATCAGTGGGCGGGTCGACGAGCAGTACTTC CAISGRVDEQYF
TRBJ2-7 TRBV6-5 few - TGTGCCAGCAGTGCCGGGTACTCCTACGAGCAGTACTTC CASSAGYSYEQYF
TRBJ2-1 TRBV29-1 few TRBD2 TGCAGCGTTGGACTAGCTAACTACAATGAGCAGTTCTTC CSVGLANYNEQFF
TRBJ2-1 TRBV20-1 - TRBD2 TGCAGTGCTAGAGATCCCCTAGCGGGGGGTTGGAATGAGCAGTTCTTC CSARDPLAGGWNEQFF
TRBJ2-5 TRBV28 few TRBD2 TGTGCCAGCAGTCCCCTACGGGAGGATTTGTGGACCCAGTACTTC CASSPLREDLWTQYF
TRBJ2-3 TRBV12-3/TRBV12-4 - TRBD1 TGTGCCAGCCGCCAGGGGGCGAGCACAGATACGCAGTATTTT CASRQGASTDTQYF
TRBJ1-2 TRBV29-1 few TRBD1 TGCAGCTACGGAGGGGGCGCTGGCTATGGCTACACCTTC CSYGGGAGYGYTF
TRBJ2-7 TRBV3-1 few - TGTGCCAGCAGCCAATACTTCGACAGCTACGAGCAGTACTTC CASSQYFDSYEQYF
TRBJ2-5 TRBV28 - TRBD2 TGTGCCAGCAGTTTGTTAATGCTAGCGGGGGGCGCAGAGACCCAGTACTTC CASSLLMLAGGAETQYF
TRBJ2-1 TRBV12-3/TRBV12-4 once TRBD2 TGTGCCAGCAGTTTACTGGGAGGGACTAGCGGGGGCAATGAGCGGTTCTTC CASSLLGGTSGGNERFF
TRBJ2-1 TRBV28 few TRBD1 TGTGCCAGCAGTCCTACCGGGACAGGGCAATACAATGAGCAGTTCTTC CASSPTGTGQYNEQFF
TRBJ1-2 TRBV6-1 few - TGTGCCAGCACCCCCCAGGCTGGTTCCCAAAACATCTATGGCTACACCTTC CASTPQAGSQNIYGYTF
TRBJ2-3 TRBV5-4 few - TGTGCCAGCAGCTTGGGAACACCTACTAGCACAGATACGCAGTATTTT CASSLGTPTSTDTQYF
TRBJ2-7 TRBV10-3 - TRBD2 TGTGCCATCAGTGAAGACCGGGGGGTCGCCTACGAGCAGTACTTC CAISEDRGVAYEQYF
TRBJ2-5 TRBV5-1 few - TGCGCCAGCGCGAGATTGGCCTTACCTCAAGAGACCCAGTACTTC CASARLALPQETQYF
TRBJ1-2 TRBV12-5 - TRBD1 TGTGCTAGTGGTTTTCTTCAGGGGGCGATGTCTTATGGCTACACCTTC CASGFLQGAMSYGYTF
TRBJ2-2 TRBV7-8 once - TGTGCCAGCAGCTCCATTCGCGGCGGTTCAGGGGAGCTGTTTTTT CASSSIRGGSGELFF
TRBJ1-2 TRBV4-1 few TRBD1 TGCGCCAGCAGCCAAGATAACAGGGGGAACTATGGCTACACCTTC CASSQDNRGNYGYTF
TRBJ1-5 TRBV6-6 few - TGTGCCAGCAGTTACTCCCTAAACAACAATCAGCCCCAGCATTTT CASSYSLNNNQPQHF
TRBJ2-7 TRBV18 - - TGTGCCAGCTCCCAGGGTAAGGTCAACGAGCAGTACTTC CASSQGKVNEQYF
TRBJ2-7 TRBV5-8 - - TGTGCCAGCAGCTTGGGACATTTCTCCTACGAGCAGTACTTC CASSLGHFSYEQYF
TRBJ2-1 TRBV12-3/TRBV12-4 - - TGTGCCAGCAGGGGGACCTGGGCGGAGAGCTCCTACAATGAGCAGTTCTTC CASRGTWAESSYNEQFF
TRBJ2-2 TRBV7-2 few TRBD2 TGTGCCAGCATCCTAAGTGGTCTAGCGGCCACCGGGGAGCTGTTTTTT CASILSGLAATGELFF
TRBJ1-3 TRBV6-5 - TRBD1 TGTGCCAGCAGTTATGGTACAGGGGATGGAAACACCATATATTTT CASSYGTGDGNTIYF